The clone carrying this T cell receptor (beta chain) was recorded at least ten times. MiXCR, applied by TCRdb to the PCR reads, yields one record per CDR3 protein. The sample has approximately 60,000 distinct CDR3 sequences, under 20% seen once. The data are from a study of molecular identifiers for immune sequencing clone quantification. This CDR3 spans 14 amino acids. Germline CDR1 is SNHLY and CDR2 is FYNNEI. V gave up 7 bases and J gave up 2 bases, with 12 bases separating them. This receptor was taken from a human donor in good health. Some libraries in this study had Jurkat cell RNA spiked in. The rearrangement uses TRBV2 and TRBJ1-3; a weak D match, TRBD1 (5 bases). Sequenced material: naive CD8+ T cells from blood, with Jurkat cell RNA spiked in. The subset is: FACS-sorted CD8+CD4-CCR7+CD45RA+ naive T cells. This CDR3 is CASILAGAGNTIYF. The CDR3 DNA reads as TGTGCCAGCATTCTGGCGGGGGCTGGAAACACCATATATTTT.